The rows below give T cell receptor beta chains drawn from one sample of a study of blood T cell repertoires in COVID-19. Generated by immunoSEQ multiplex PCR, the TCRdb table keeps only in-frame clones and is missing some. Altogether around 450,000 clones are present, roughly 87% being singletons, with the ten largest covering approximately 2%. The sample consisted of PBMCs or T cells enriched from blood (not recorded which). Receptor source: a woman between 18 and 29 years old with acute COVID-19. Each CDR3 is given with its conserved first and last residue. The D gene is left open where the match is weak. Size values are once, few and many counts, or a class for expanded clones, and some rows have none.

j_call	d_call	v_call	clone_size	cdr3_nt	cdr3_aa
TRBJ2-1	TRBD2	TRBV5-4	once	TGTGCCAGCAGCCGAGATCTAGCGGACTCCTACAATGAGCAGTTCTTC	CASSRDLADSYNEQFF
TRBJ2-1	-	TRBV7-6	-	TGTGCCAGCAGCCGTAGAGACAATGAGCAGTTCTTC	CASSRRDNEQFF
TRBJ2-1	TRBD2	TRBV27	-	TGTGCCAGCAGTTTATCCTCGAGCGGGAGCTACAATGAGCAGTTCTTC	CASSLSSSGSYNEQFF
TRBJ1-4	TRBD1	TRBV7-8	-	TGTGCCAGCAGCCAGGACAGGCGGGCTGAAAAACTGTTTTTT	CASSQDRRAEKLFF
TRBJ1-3	-	TRBV6-6	-	TGTGCCAGCAGTTACGGGTCGGGTGGAAACACCATATATTTT	CASSYGSGGNTIYF
TRBJ1-5	-	TRBV7-6	once	TGTGCCAGCAGCTTAGACAGTTTCGGCAATCAGCCCCAGCATTTT	CASSLDSFGNQPQHF
TRBJ1-2	TRBD1	TRBV12-5	-	TGTGCTAGTGGTGACAGGGGTAAGGGTGGCTACACCTTC	CASGDRGKGGYTF
TRBJ2-7	-	TRBV18	-	TGTGCCAGCTCACGAGGGCAGTCCTACGAGCAGTACTTC	CASSRGQSYEQYF
TRBJ2-3	TRBD2	TRBV7-6	-	TGTGCCAGCAGCCCCCGAGGTTTATCTAGCGGGGCGAACCTACGCACAGATACGCAGTATTTT	CASSPRGLSSGANLRTDTQYF
TRBJ1-1	-	TRBV28	-	TGTGCCAGCAGTTTAGGGGGGTGGACGGTGAACACTGAAGCTTTCTTT	CASSLGGWTVNTEAFF
TRBJ2-7	-	TRBV28	once	TGTGCCAGCAGTTTAAACGACTGGCTTCCCCCCTACGAGCAGTACTTC	CASSLNDWLPPYEQYF
TRBJ2-6	-	TRBV5-6	-	TGTGCCAGCAGCTTGCAGGCGAAAGGGGCCAACGTCCTGACTTTC	CASSLQAKGANVLTF
TRBJ2-7	TRBD1	TRBV5-6	-	TGTGCCAGCAGCCCGCGGGACAGGGGGCTCTACGAGCAGTACTTC	CASSPRDRGLYEQYF
TRBJ2-7	-	TRBV11-2	-	TGTGCCAGCAGCTTAGTTACCAGGGCAACCTACGAGCAGTACTTC	CASSLVTRATYEQYF
TRBJ2-3	-	TRBV19	-	TGTGCCAGATCTCGCAGGGTAGGTAGCGGCGATACGCAGTATTTT	CARSRRVGSGDTQYF
TRBJ2-7	-	TRBV7-2	-	TGTGCCAGCAGCTCCTACTACGAGCAGTACTTC	CASSSYYEQYF
TRBJ1-1	-	TRBV2	-	TGTGCCAGCAGTGTTGAGCGTGGGGCTTTCTTT	CASSVERGAFF
TRBJ2-1	-	TRBV7-8	-	TGTGCCAGCAGCTTAGCGGGAGCGATGTACAATGAGCAGTTCTTC	CASSLAGAMYNEQFF
TRBJ2-7	TRBD2	TRBV7-2	-	TGTGCCAGCAGCGAGGGACTAGCGGATACCTACGAGCAGTACTTC	CASSEGLADTYEQYF
TRBJ1-6	-	TRBV19	-	TGTGCCACCAAACAGGGCTCCTATAATTCACCCCTCCACTTT	CATKQGSYNSPLHF
TRBJ2-1	TRBD1	TRBV5-4	-	TGTGCCAGCAGCTCAGGACAGGGCTACAATGAGCAGTTCTTC	CASSSGQGYNEQFF
TRBJ1-5	-	TRBV5-6	-	TGTGCCAGCAGCCGAAGACTAACAGGGTCGGGCCAGCCCCAGCATTTT	CASSRRLTGSGQPQHF
TRBJ1-5	TRBD1	TRBV6-1	-	TGTGCCAGCAGTGAAGACCGGACAGGGGGTCAGCCCCAGCATTTT	CASSEDRTGGQPQHF
TRBJ2-3	TRBD2	TRBV7-2	-	TGTGCCAGCAGCCCGGGGGGGCGGGGGGACTTAGATACGCAGTATTTT	CASSPGGRGDLDTQYF
TRBJ2-1	TRBD1	TRBV10-3	-	TGTGCCACCCAAGACAGGGAAGACTACAATGAGCAGTTCTTC	CATQDREDYNEQFF
TRBJ1-2	-	TRBV6-2/TRBV6-3	-	TGTGCCAGCAGTGAGGAACGTGGCTACACCTTC	CASSEERGYTF
TRBJ1-3	-	TRBV29-1	few	TGCAGCGTTGTTTCTCCTGGAAACACCATATATTTT	CSVVSPGNTIYF